The present entry profiles one T cell receptor (beta chain) with its context. Trimming removed 1 base at V and 15 bases at J, with 13 bases between. Germline values: CDR1 SEHNR, CDR2 FQNEAQ (reference sequence). The CDR3 is 12 residues long. This entry comes from a study of blood T cell repertoires in COVID-19. The overall study: Both acute and convalescent COVID-19 samples were obtained from the United States, Italy and Spain.

Cohort allocation depended upon clinical history that participants reported. Authors' data handling: Cell counts per sample came from amplifying reference gene primers. Clones were read by immunoSEQ multiplex PCR, and TCRdb kept only the in-frame ones, dropping some. The DNA was the basis for D and trimming; V, J and clone size are from that table. The sample has about 190,000 clones, 86% seen once. The gene calls are TRBV7-9 and TRBJ2-4; TRBD2 is a possible D gene (6 bases). The sequenced sample was PBMCs or T cells enriched from blood (not recorded which). The receptor's source is a woman under 40 who had recovered from COVID-19. The chain's CDR3 is CASSLEVSGAYF. DNA for the CDR3: TGTGCCAGCAGCTTAGAGGTTAGCGGTGCGTACTTC.